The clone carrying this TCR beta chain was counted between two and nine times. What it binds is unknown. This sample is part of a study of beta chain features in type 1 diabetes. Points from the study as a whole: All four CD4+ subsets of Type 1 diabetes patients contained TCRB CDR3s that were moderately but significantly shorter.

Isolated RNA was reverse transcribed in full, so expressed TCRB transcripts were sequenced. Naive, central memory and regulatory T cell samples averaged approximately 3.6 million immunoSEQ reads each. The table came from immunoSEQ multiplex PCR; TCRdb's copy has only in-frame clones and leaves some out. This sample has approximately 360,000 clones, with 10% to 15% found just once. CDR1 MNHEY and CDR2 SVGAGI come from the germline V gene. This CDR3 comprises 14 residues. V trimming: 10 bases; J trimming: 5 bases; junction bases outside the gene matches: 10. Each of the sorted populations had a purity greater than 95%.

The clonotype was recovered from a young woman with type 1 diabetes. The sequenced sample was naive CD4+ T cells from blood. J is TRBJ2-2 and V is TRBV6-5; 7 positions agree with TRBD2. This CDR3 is CATSRGGRTGELFF. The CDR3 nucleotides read TGTGCCACCTCTCGCGGGGGTAGGACCGGGGAGCTGTTTTTT.